This T cell receptor beta chain appears in the sequencing data of a study of control samples from healthy donors and cancer patients. The CDR3 length is 11 residues. Germline V lookup: CDR1 GTSNPN, CDR2 SVGIG (reference sequence). Trimming took off 5 bases at V and 4 bases at J, with 9 bases between the two ends. Sequencing was performed with immunoSEQ multiplex PCR; in TCRdb, only in-frame clones are kept and a portion is missing. Of approximately 150,000 clones detected, 85% to 90% appear once; the ten largest clones hold approximately 1.8%. Sequences were obtained from blood. V and J are TRBV30 and TRBJ2-7, with a weak D call TRBD1 (6 bases). The sequence was obtained from a man in his late teens or twenties in good health. The DNA of the CDR3 is TGTGCCTGGGGGGGCGGATACGAGCAGTACTTC. Protein sequence: CAWGGGYEQYF.